This TCR beta chain was sequenced in a study of blood T cell repertoires in COVID-19 (dated by TCRdb to the early 2020s). With regard to the full study: Collaborator samples came from the United States, Italy and Spain and covered acute and convalescent phases of COVID-19. Samples came from the ongoing ImmuneRACE study (first 160 participants) plus 1,254 subjects from 6 global collaborators. Nearly every sample came with metadata listing a de-identified subject ID, COVID-19 status, age in years and sex. The repertoires were released in a freely available public database intended as a resource for research on the immune response to SARS-CoV-2. The prospective study material was composed of cDNA or gDNA derived from T cells, B-cell-depleted T cells, or PBMCs. Deeply sampled blood TCRbeta repertoires from subjects exposed to, actively infected with, or recovered from COVID-19 were included in the dataset. Where HLA class I and class II types were available, the types were taken from metadata supplied by the sample provider, not from assay-based typing.

Taken from cysteine to phenylalanine, the CDR3 has 13 residues. The only DNA kept is the CDR3, 39 bases in frame from the first base. The junction shows trimming of 10 bases on V and 5 bases on J, plus 15 bases between the germline ends. CDR1 and CDR2 (MNHEY, SVGAGI) derive from the germline V gene. TCRbeta CDR3 regions were amplified from genomic DNA by means of the immunoSEQ Assay, a bias-controlled multiplex PCR. Processing in the source paper ran as follows. Nucleated cell counts per sample were estimated from amplification of reference gene primers within the assay. To quantify the absolute abundance of each unique TCRbeta CDR3 rearrangement, sequence reads were collapsed and filtered. For each sample, productive Simpson clonality was calculated as the square root of Simpson's diversity index over productive rearrangements. TCRdb's version of the immuneACCESS table is confined to in-frame rearrangements and falls short of the full clone set. An unresolved V gene accounts for under half of the shortfall where checked; the remainder is of unknown origin. D and trimming come from the DNA, and the V and J calls and clone size come from that table. The sample table holds around 700,000 clones, of which over 80% were seen once. The ten most abundant clones make up under 0.3% of the sample.

The paper as a whole reports these results and caveats: How much clinical and demographic metadata was included differed by source and by participant, and the metadata was provided uncurated.

In the case of this clone: The antigen this receptor binds is unknown. Base qualities are missing; no much larger clone stands one base away.

The collaborating institutions used their own protocols to collect whole blood in K2EDTA tubes. For TCRbeta analysis, collaborator samples were shipped as frozen whole blood, as isolated PBMCs, or as DNA extracted from either sample type. The sequence links TRBV6-5 to TRBJ1-5; D gene: possibly TRBD1, on 5 matching bases. The sequence was obtained from a woman between 18 and 29 years old with acute or convalescent COVID-19. Source material: peripheral blood. The CDR3 protein: CATQGAVDQPQHF. In nucleotides, the sequence is TGTGCCACGCAAGGGGCAGTTGATCAGCCCCAGCATTTT.